This record covers a single T cell receptor beta chain. Its antigen is as yet unknown. These data come from a study of T cells expressing NK-cell markers. Study summary: The sequencing cohort of eight donors included seven HCMV-seropositive individuals and one seronegative individual.

CDR1 and CDR2 from the germline V gene are LGHNA and YNFKEQ. The CDR3 length is 15 residues. UMI-tagged 5'RACE template switching yielded the TCR beta cDNA. TCRdb re-called the 5' RACE reads and catalogs CDR3 proteins one per entry, DNA excluded. Its clone listing holds almost 450,000 distinct CDR3 sequences. General study findings and limits: Top CD8+ clonotypes included the dominant CD3+CD56+NKG2C+ clonotypes in roughly 6 donors.

This TCR came from a woman aged 18 to 75 in good health. The chain combines TRBV4-2 with TRBJ2-3; lacking DNA, the TRBD2 call made by TCRdb goes unchecked. Material: blood T cells: a sorted CD56 or NKG2C T cell subset, CD4+ or CD8+ T cells, or bulk PBMC T cells (not recorded which). CDR3 amino acids: CASSGKLAPTDTQYF.